The 8 T cell receptor beta chains reported below all come from one sample, sequenced in a study of vaccination and CD4 T cells after COVID-19. Antigens of these TCRs are unknown. An Oncomine TCR Beta short-read assay was used to sequence the DNA from cultured CD4+ T cells. TCRdb reprocessed the PCR reads via MiXCR and lists one record per CDR3 protein. The sample has about 20,000 distinct CDR3 sequences, approximately 48% seen once. Treatment here: 10-day PBMC culture with coronavirus spike peptide pools or control peptides (ViraFEST assay). The material sequenced was CD4+ T cells from blood, cultured in vitro. The receptors originated from a human donor who had recovered from COVID-19.

V and J are TRBV5-1 and TRBJ1-6; TRBD1 is a possible D gene (6 bases). Trimming took off 0 bases at V and 6 bases at J, with 10 bases between the two ends. Germline V CDR1 and CDR2: SGHRS, YFSETQ. This CDR3 comprises 15 residues. The CDR3 sequence is CASSLDRAANSPLHF. In DNA form, the CDR3 reads TGCGCCAGCAGCTTGGACAGGGCCGCTAATTCACCCCTCCACTTT.

The sample holds a few counts of this clonotype. V usage is TRBV7-2 and J usage is TRBJ2-7; weak D call: TRBD2 (6 bases). V was pared by 4 bases and J by 2 bases, with 15 bases between. The germline CDR1 and CDR2 sequences are SGHTA and FQGNSA. The CDR3 has 15 residues. DNA for the CDR3: TGTGCCAGCAGCTCCCCGGGAGACGGGGCCTACGAGCAGTACTTC. Protein: CASSSPGDGAYEQYF.

The chain has TRBV7-2 and TRBJ1-5, with a possible D match to TRBD1 (5 bases). The germline CDR1 and CDR2 sequences are SGHTA and FQGNSA. The V and J ends lost 1 base and 7 bases respectively, with 14 bases between them. There are 15 residues in the CDR3. The chain's CDR3 is CASSLDGERGQPQHF. CDR3 coding DNA: TGTGCCAGCAGCTTAGACGGTGAGCGGGGGCAGCCCCAGCATTTT.

This clonotype was found once. The chain uses TRBV19 and TRBJ2-3; tentatively, D is TRBD2 (6 bases). The CDR3 covers 12 residues. CDR1 and CDR2 (germline): LNHDA, SQIVND (reference sequence). V lost 3 bases, J lost 6 bases, and 7 bases lay in between. The CDR3 spells CASSMLADTQYF. The CDR3 DNA follows: TGTGCCAGTAGTATGCTAGCGGATACGCAGTATTTT.

This clonotype was picked up a small number of times. The chain couples TRBV20-1 to TRBJ1-3; 7 bases align to TRBD1. This CDR3 spans 14 amino acids. V was pared by 3 bases and J by 6 bases, with 8 bases of the junction left unmatched. Germline CDR1 is DFQATT and CDR2 is SNEGSKA (reference sequence). The CDR3 bases are TGCAGTGCTAGTGAAGCAGGGGGGGTAAACACCATATATTTT. This sequence encodes CSASEAGGVNTIYF.

This clonotype was seen a few times. The chain joins TRBV6-2 or TRBV6-3 to TRBJ1-5; D ambiguous. Germline lookup yields CDR1 MNHEY and CDR2 SVGEGT. The CDR3 is made up of 19 amino acids. V was clipped by 7 bases and J by 4 bases, with 29 bases between them. The CDR3 coding sequence is TGTGCCAGCAACCTCGTACCCTCGGCTCCCTTTGGAGGAAATCAGCCCCAGCATTTT. Translation: CASNLVPSAPFGGNQPQHF.

The rearrangement uses TRBV20-1 and TRBJ2-2; D ambiguous. In germline, CDR1 is DFQATT, CDR2 SNEGSKA (reference sequence). V lost 3 bases to trimming and J lost 0 bases, with 5 bases between them. This CDR3 has 13 residues. The CDR3 coding sequence is TGCAGTGCTAGCCCCCCGAACACCGGGGAGCTGTTTTTT. Residues: CSASPPNTGELFF.

The gene calls are TRBV4-2 and TRBJ2-2; TRBD2 matches 14 bases. The CDR3 has 17 residues. V was pared by 4 bases and J by 8 bases, with 9 bases of the junction left unmatched. CDR1 LGHNA and CDR2 YNFKEQ come from the germline V gene. CDR3 sequence reads: CASSLSGLAGEAGELFF. The CDR3 coding sequence is TGTGCCAGCAGCCTATCGGGACTAGCGGGAGAAGCTGGGGAGCTGTTTTTT.